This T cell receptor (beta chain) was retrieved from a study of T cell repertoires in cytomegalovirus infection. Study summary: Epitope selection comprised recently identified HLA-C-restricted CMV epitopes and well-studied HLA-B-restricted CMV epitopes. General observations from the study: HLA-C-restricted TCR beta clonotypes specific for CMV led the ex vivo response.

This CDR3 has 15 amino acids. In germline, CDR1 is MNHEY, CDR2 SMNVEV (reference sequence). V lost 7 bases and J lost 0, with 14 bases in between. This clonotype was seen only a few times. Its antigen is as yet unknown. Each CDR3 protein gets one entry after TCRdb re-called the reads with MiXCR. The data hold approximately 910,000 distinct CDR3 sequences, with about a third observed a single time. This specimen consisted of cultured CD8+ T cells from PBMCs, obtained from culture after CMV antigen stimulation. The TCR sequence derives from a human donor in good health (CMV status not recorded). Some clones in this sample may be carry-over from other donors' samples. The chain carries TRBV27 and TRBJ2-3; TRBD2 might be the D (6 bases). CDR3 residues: CASTPAGASTDTQYF. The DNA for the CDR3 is TGTGCCAGCACCCCAGCGGGCGCGAGCACAGATACGCAGTATTTT.